Sequencing of this TCR beta chain was carried out in a study of graft-versus-host responses after intestinal transplantation (dated by TCRdb to the early 2020s). Regarding the complete study: Recipients received multivisceral, liver-intestinal, or isolated intestinal transplants. Every recipient was given anti-thymocyte globulin induction, followed by around three years of maintenance tacrolimus and steroids. Instead of going to the commercial service, samples from a few later patients were sequenced in-house on an Illumina MiSeq and processed with MiXCR. Bulk TCR-beta CDR3 sequencing was used to track graft-versus-host and host-versus-graft alloreactive T cell clones in the graft, circulation and bone marrow after intestinal transplantation. The cohort enrolled 20 to 30 intestinal transplant recipients including one retransplant, and 3 patients lacking pretransplant specimens were excluded. To identify alloreactive clones, pre-transplant mixed lymphocyte reaction products were sequenced and then compared with unstimulated pre-transplant donor and recipient T cells. A peak of at least 4% donor T cells among recipient peripheral blood mononuclear cells was the definition used for donor T cell macrochimerism. Summary of the overall study and its limitations: Early after transplant, peak levels of circulating GvH clones were found to be associated with declines in HvG clones. Patients with donor T cell macrochimerism had high GvH to HvG T cell clonal ratios in their allografts. Conclusions were limited by the relatively low number and heterogeneity of intestinal transplant patients. GvH clones turned up in recipient bone marrow, with some appearing earlier in ileal mucosa or blood, a pattern consistent with an intestinal mucosal origin.

The time point label of this sample denotes: cells obtained before transplantation from donor or recipient. CD3+CD4+ and CD3+CD8+ populations were FACS-sorted from unstimulated pre-transplant donor and recipient cells taken from spleen or lymph nodes. Library method: the immunoSEQ multiplex PCR assay. In most patients, genomic DNA was isolated using the Qiagen DNeasy Blood and Tissue Kit and sent frozen to Adaptive Biotechnologies for TCR sequencing. High-throughput TCR-beta CDR3 sequencing of genomic DNA from most patients was performed by Adaptive Biotechnologies. For the original study's pipeline: Adaptive's ImmunoSEQ software was the source of the TCR sequencing data for 15 to 20 patients, while a few other patients were processed with MiXCR and VDJtools. CD4 versus CD8 sorting errors were corrected by removing sequences found in both subsets at a frequency ratio below 5:1. Because the origin of CDR3 nucleotide sequences shared between donor and recipient could not be assigned, those sequences were removed. To be classed as alloreactive, a clone needed at least 2-fold expansion over unstimulated cells and a minimum CFSE-low frequency of 0.002% (template counts) or 0.001% (read counts). Clones were considered mappable if detected in sequenced pre-transplant spleen, lymph node, or MLR CFSE-low populations of the donor or recipient. Cumulative frequency of alloreactive clones was calculated as a percentage of all sequences weighted by copy number. TCRdb took this table from immuneACCESS and kept in-frame rearrangements with V and J called. Such tables lack part of the clones; where checked against another copy, unresolved V genes explain under half of the gap, and the rest is unexplained. Clone size and the V and J calls come from that table; the DNA yielded D and trimming. Here the sample has approximately 75,000 clones; just under 95% occur a single time. Less than 0.55% of the sample comes from the top ten.

Trimming costs V 6 bases and J 5 bases, and their ends lie 12 bases apart. CDR1 MDHEN and CDR2 SYDVKM were looked up in the germline V gene. The CDR3 numbers 13 residues from cysteine through phenylalanine. Only the CDR3 portion is preserved as DNA: 39 bases, with reading frame beginning at the first base. Notes on this clone: The antigen this receptor binds is unknown. No qualities accompany the bases; no much larger clone lies one base away.

This receptor chain uses TRBV28 and TRBJ2-3; the D gene cannot be resolved reliably. The sequences come from unstimulated CD8+ T cells sorted from spleen or lymph node cells, collected before intestinal transplant. This TCR derives from a human donor who received an intestinal transplant. The CDR3 sequence is CASSPPDRDTQYF. The DNA sequence is TGTGCCAGCAGCCCTCCAGACCGAGATACGCAGTATTTT.